The sequence of this T cell receptor (beta chain) was determined in a study of blood T cell repertoires in COVID-19. In the study overall: Spain, Italy and the United States supplied samples that represented acute and convalescent COVID-19. Sources were T cells, B-cell-depleted T cells, or PBMCs; the material itself was cDNA or gDNA.

Germline CDR1 reads KGHSH; CDR2 reads LQKENI. V trimming: 3 bases; J trimming: 8 bases; junction bases outside the gene matches: 13. This CDR3 is built from 16 residues. Produced via immunoSEQ multiplex PCR; TCRdb's table is partial and in-frame only. The profile shows over 35,000 clones, under 95% of them singletons. The receptor's source is a man between 65 and 85 years old with active COVID-19. What was sequenced was peripheral blood. This chain links TRBV18 with TRBJ2-4, with 7 bases fitting TRBD2. As DNA, the CDR3 is TGTGCCAGCTCACCGCCGGGAGGACATATGGGGGACATTCAGTACTTC. Its protein product is CASSPPGGHMGDIQYF.